The source of this TCR beta chain is a study of T cells in Graves' hyperthyroidism and ophthalmopathy. Findings and caveats of the study: Ophthalmopathy, which appeared later, was predicted by the model a median about 6.8 months before onset. Clonotypes that were expanded in thyroid above 0.001 mostly appeared in blood too.

This clonotype was seen at least ten times. Its antigen is unknown. Amplified regions were TCR beta CDR3 sequences from RNA transcripts. TCR CDR3 underwent first-round RT-PCR with the HTBI primer set. Using its own MiXCR run on the multiplex PCR reads, TCRdb lists one record per CDR3 protein. The table records around 200,000 distinct CDR3 sequences, approximately 20% of them present only once. Clinical symptoms, serum thyroxine, TRAb, thyroid ultrasound and orbital computed tomography established diagnosis. The PBMCs were sourced from fresh peripheral blood (around 9.9 ml). The CDR3 loop spans 14 amino acids. Germline CDR1 MDHEN, CDR2 SYDVKM. Trimming took off 8 bases at V and 10 bases at J, with 23 bases between the two ends.

The sequenced sample was blood. This rearrangement joins TRBV28 to TRBJ1-1; a weak D match, TRBD1 (6 bases). The sequence was obtained from a middle-aged man with Graves' hyperthyroidism. This CDR3 is CASLDRQVLGGAFF. The CDR3 coding sequence is TGTGCCAGCCTAGACAGGCAGGTACTTGGAGGAGCTTTCTTT.